The rows below give T cell receptor beta chains drawn from one sample of a study of blood T cell repertoires in COVID-19. Only in-frame clones appear in the TCRdb table, and some are missing; sequencing was by immunoSEQ multiplex PCR. This repertoire shows fewer than 700,000 clones, roughly 91% found once; its top ten account for about 8%. Sequencing was carried out using peripheral blood. These receptors were obtained from a woman aged 45-65 years with COVID-19, enrolled during active disease. The conserved cysteine and the conserved F or W are not part of the CDR3 here. The D gene is left open where the match is weak.

J gene	V gene	D gene	CDR3 protein
TRBJ1-2	TRBV6-5	-	ASSYSQGGYT
TRBJ2-3	TRBV20-1	-	SAAIDTQY
TRBJ1-1	TRBV10-3	-	AISALGANTEAF
TRBJ1-1	TRBV6-1	TRBD1	ASSEARGQALPTEAF
TRBJ2-5	TRBV29-1	TRBD1	SVVEGGGETQY
TRBJ2-7	TRBV5-4	TRBD2	ASSLAGGAEVYEQY
TRBJ1-5	TRBV19	-	ASSIVRQPQH
TRBJ2-2	TRBV7-3	TRBD2	ASSPLAGGNTGELF
TRBJ2-3	TRBV24-1	TRBD1	ATSEPGQPTDTQY
TRBJ2-5	TRBV11-1	TRBD2	ASSPSGGTQETQY
TRBJ2-7	TRBV7-9	-	ASTEQGPGEQY
TRBJ1-1	TRBV7-2	-	ASSRGTLNTEAF
TRBJ2-7	TRBV2	-	ASSLNRDHEQY
TRBJ1-2	TRBV9	TRBD1	ASTPGQGAGVGYT
TRBJ1-3	TRBV6-5	-	ATTRGTGNTIY
TRBJ2-5	TRBV9	-	ASSVVGRAQETQY
TRBJ2-3	TRBV14	-	ASSQDRYPTDTQY
TRBJ2-1	TRBV6-5	TRBD1	ASSYDRGHEQF
TRBJ1-1	TRBV5-1	-	ASSKGQNTEAF
TRBJ2-7	TRBV30	-	AWSGSYEQY
TRBJ1-2	TRBV11-2	-	ASSLGPKNYGYT
TRBJ1-1	TRBV28	-	ASSEQRTEAF
TRBJ1-6	TRBV7-3	-	ASSVRQSYNSPLH
TRBJ2-3	TRBV11-3	-	ASSRGTDTQY
TRBJ2-1	TRBV27	TRBD2	ASSQGLAGAYNEQF
TRBJ2-1	TRBV12-3/TRBV12-4	-	ASSPPMSEQF
TRBJ2-2	TRBV6-5	TRBD1	ASSYGDRGPGELF